Listed below are T cell receptor beta chains from one sample, sequenced in a study of OX40 agonist ivuxolimab in advanced cancers. The assay was immunoSEQ multiplex PCR, and TCRdb's table has in-frame clones only and misses some. The sample has under 35,000 clones, 84% seen once. Source: CD4+ or CD8+ T cells sorted from blood, taken in a trial of the OX40 agonist ivuxolimab. Every receptor here comes from an adult with an advanced solid tumor such as melanoma, head and neck, liver or kidney cancer. CDR3s include the opening cysteine and the closing phenylalanine or tryptophan. Fields, in order: CDR3 length, V gene, J gene, CDR3 protein.

length: 15; V: TRBV7-9; J: TRBJ1-1; CDR3: CASSLARGTNTEAFF
length: 15; V: TRBV28; J: TRBJ2-7; CDR3: CASSTGLVGSYEQYF
length: 14; V: TRBV10-3; J: TRBJ1-2; CDR3: CAISESLTDYGYTF
length: 14; V: TRBV6-4; J: TRBJ1-6; CDR3: CASSDGQDNSPLHF
length: 13; V: TRBV11-2; J: TRBJ2-7; CDR3: CASSPRGGYEQYF
length: 15; V: TRBV10-2; J: TRBJ2-5; CDR3: CASSEQSADQETQYF
length: 18; V: TRBV9; J: TRBJ2-5; CDR3: CASSVEPAGGPFRETQYF
length: 14; V: TRBV27; J: TRBJ1-2; CDR3: CASRQGGSNYGYTF
length: 14; V: TRBV27; J: TRBJ1-6; CDR3: CASRTGAHSSPLHF
length: 12; V: TRBV6-5; J: TRBJ2-5; CDR3: CASSSSGETQYF
length: 15; V: TRBV7-3; J: TRBJ2-3; CDR3: CASSLEGGAGDTQYF
length: 15; V: TRBV27; J: TRBJ1-1; CDR3: CASSGGDRVRDEAFF
length: 15; V: TRBV15; J: TRBJ1-1; CDR3: CATSRDQEGSTEAFF
length: 15; V: TRBV15; J: TRBJ2-7; CDR3: CATGPSTRSSYEQYF
length: 16; V: TRBV15; J: TRBJ1-1; CDR3: CATSTVPRAVNTEAFF
length: 15; V: TRBV4-1; J: TRBJ2-7; CDR3: CASSHAGTVLYEQYF
length: 15; V: TRBV27; J: TRBJ2-3; CDR3: CASSSRLAGTDTQYF
length: 14; V: TRBV28; J: TRBJ2-1; CDR3: CATQSGAIINEQFF
length: 15; V: TRBV7-6; J: TRBJ2-7; CDR3: CASSLGQGNFYEQYF
length: 16; V: TRBV28; J: TRBJ1-5; CDR3: CASSSGRGISNQPQHF
length: 15; V: TRBV19; J: TRBJ2-2; CDR3: CASSIKLPNTGELFF
length: 16; V: TRBV13; J: TRBJ1-4; CDR3: CASSLGDGEANEKLFF
length: 13; V: TRBV7-9; J: TRBJ2-7; CDR3: CASSLPLSYEQYF
length: 14; V: TRBV25-1; J: TRBJ2-3; CDR3: CASSGRSGTDTQYF
length: 16; V: TRBV29-1; J: TRBJ1-4; CDR3: CSVEERGTGPRPTLFF
length: 14; V: TRBV27; J: TRBJ1-6; CDR3: CASTARGANSPLHF
length: 17; V: TRBV4-1; J: TRBJ1-4; CDR3: CASSQEGGRLGREKLFF